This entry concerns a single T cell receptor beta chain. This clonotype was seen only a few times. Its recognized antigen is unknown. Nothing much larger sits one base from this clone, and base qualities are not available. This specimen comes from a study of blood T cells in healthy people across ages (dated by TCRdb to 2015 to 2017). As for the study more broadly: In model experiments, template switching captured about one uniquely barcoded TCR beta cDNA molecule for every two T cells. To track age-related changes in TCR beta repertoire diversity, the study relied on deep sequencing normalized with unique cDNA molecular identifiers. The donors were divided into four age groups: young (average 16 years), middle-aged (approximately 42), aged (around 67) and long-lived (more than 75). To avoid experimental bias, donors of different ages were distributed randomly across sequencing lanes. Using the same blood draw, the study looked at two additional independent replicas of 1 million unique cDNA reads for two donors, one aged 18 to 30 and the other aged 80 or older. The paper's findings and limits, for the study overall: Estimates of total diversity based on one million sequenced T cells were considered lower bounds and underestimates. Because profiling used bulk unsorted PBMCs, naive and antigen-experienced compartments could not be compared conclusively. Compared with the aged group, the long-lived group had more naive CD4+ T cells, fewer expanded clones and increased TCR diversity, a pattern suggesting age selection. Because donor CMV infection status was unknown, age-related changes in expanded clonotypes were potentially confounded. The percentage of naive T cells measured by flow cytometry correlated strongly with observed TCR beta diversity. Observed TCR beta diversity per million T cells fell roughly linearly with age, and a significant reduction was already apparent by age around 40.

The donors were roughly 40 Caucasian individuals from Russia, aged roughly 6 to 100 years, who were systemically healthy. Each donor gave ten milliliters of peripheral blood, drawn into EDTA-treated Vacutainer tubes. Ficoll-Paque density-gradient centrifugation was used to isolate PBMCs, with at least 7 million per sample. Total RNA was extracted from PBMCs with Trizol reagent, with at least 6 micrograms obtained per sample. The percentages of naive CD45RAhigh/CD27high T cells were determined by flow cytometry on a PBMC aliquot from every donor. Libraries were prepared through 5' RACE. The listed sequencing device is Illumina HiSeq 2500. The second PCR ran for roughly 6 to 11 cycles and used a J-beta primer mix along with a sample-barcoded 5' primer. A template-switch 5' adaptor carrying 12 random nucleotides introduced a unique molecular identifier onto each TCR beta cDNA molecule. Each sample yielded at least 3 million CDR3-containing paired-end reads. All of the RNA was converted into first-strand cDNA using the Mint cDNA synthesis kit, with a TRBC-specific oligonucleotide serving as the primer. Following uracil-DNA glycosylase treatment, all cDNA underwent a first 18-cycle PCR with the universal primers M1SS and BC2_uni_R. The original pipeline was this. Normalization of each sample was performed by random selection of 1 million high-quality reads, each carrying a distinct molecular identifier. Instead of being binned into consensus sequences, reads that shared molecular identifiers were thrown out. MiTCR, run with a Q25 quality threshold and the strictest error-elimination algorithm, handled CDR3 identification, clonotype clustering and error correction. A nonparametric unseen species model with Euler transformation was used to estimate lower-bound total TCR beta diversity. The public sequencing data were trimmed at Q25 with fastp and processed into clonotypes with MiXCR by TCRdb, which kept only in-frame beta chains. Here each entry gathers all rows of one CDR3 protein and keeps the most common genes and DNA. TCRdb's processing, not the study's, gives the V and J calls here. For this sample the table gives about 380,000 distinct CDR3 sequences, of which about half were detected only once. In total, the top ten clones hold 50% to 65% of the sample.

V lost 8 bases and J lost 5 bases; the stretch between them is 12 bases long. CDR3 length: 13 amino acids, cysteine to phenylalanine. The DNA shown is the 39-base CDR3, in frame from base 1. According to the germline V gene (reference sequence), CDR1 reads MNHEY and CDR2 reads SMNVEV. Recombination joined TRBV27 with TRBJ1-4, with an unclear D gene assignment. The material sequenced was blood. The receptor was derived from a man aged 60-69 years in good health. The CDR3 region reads CASRRTGNEKLFF. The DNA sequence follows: TGTGCCAGCCGTCGGACGGGAAATGAAAAACTGTTTTTT.